Sequencing of this TCR beta chain was carried out in a study of T cell responses to AZD1222 COVID-19 vaccine. Trimming took 1 base from V and 5 from J, leaving 8 bases between them. CDR3 size: 13 residues. Using immunoSEQ multiplex PCR, the repertoire was profiled, and TCRdb retains in-frame clones only, with some absent. The sample lists around 66,000 clones; approximately 79% were seen once. This sample comprised peripheral blood, obtained on day 0 of MenACWY control vaccination. This chain links TRBV12-3 or TRBV12-4 with TRBJ1-1; D might be TRBD1 (5 bases). This TCR was sampled from an adult in good health. The CDR3 bases are TGTGCCAGCAGTTTAGTCCGGACAACTGAAGCTTTCTTT. Translated: CASSLVRTTEAFF.